The sequence of this T cell receptor (beta chain) was determined in a study of blood T cell repertoires in COVID-19. Study-level background: Both acute and convalescent COVID-19 samples were obtained from the United States, Italy and Spain.

Sequenced by immunoSEQ multiplex PCR; TCRdb stores in-frame clones only, minus some. The sample shows around 310,000 clones, 80% to 95% of them seen only once. Looked up from germline, CDR1 is KGHSY and CDR2 is FQNENV. The CDR3 sequence is 18 residues long. Patients of the Seattle cohort, enrolled during active infection, were followed longitudinally. Worth noting for this clone: At one boundary the junction diverges from the germline segment, which might be a read error.

The chain employs TRBV16 and TRBJ2-1; 7 positions match TRBD2. This TCR derives from a woman aged 25 to 45 with COVID-19, enrolled during active disease. The sequenced sample was peripheral blood. This CDR3 is CASSESILAVSSYNEQFF. In nucleotides, the CDR3 is TGTGCCAGCAGCGAATCGATTCTAGCGGTAAGCTCCTACAATGAGCAGTTCTTC.